The sequence of this T cell receptor beta chain was determined in a study of beta chain features in type 1 diabetes. Findings and limits, study-wide: PCR might favor shorter templates, but any such skew would affect patients and controls equally. VDJ junctions from type 1 diabetes patients carried fewer insertions and larger deletions.

A few counts support this clone. Antigen specificity is unknown. The authors reverse transcribed all of the isolated RNA, so sequencing captured expressed TCRB transcripts. Average reads for naive, central memory and regulatory T cell samples were about 3.57 million. Data came from immunoSEQ multiplex PCR; TCRdb stores just in-frame clones and leaves some out. The sample yields about 290,000 clones, under 8.5% seen once. Between the trimmed V and J ends, which lost 0 bases and 2 bases, there was a span of 9 bases. The CDR3 sequence is 14 residues long. Looked up from germline, CDR1 is SGDLS and CDR2 is YYNGEE.

Sequences were obtained from central memory CD4+ T cells from blood. This rearrangement joins TRBV9 to TRBJ2-7; D uncertain. The receptor was isolated from a woman under 30 in good health. The CDR3 loop reads CASSVVKEPYEQYV. The CDR3 coding sequence is TGTGCCAGCAGCGTAGTTAAGGAGCCCTACGAGCAGTACGTC.